This note documents a single T cell receptor beta chain sequence. What it binds is not known. The record originates from a study of T cells in localized non-small cell lung cancer. The study, taken as a whole, reports: Owing to sequencing of a solitary tumor region, heterogeneity cannot be discounted.

Sequencing used immunoSEQ multiplex PCR; TCRdb keeps in-frame clones, though not all of them. The table lists around 1,500 clones, 30% to 40% of them singletons. V lost 8 bases, J lost 1 base, and 0 bases stayed unmatched. The CDR3 is made up of 14 amino acids. CDR1 and CDR2 (germline): MDHEN, SYDVKM. The chain joins TRBV28 to TRBJ2-2, with TRBD2 matching over 11 bases. The specimen was normal lung tissue next to the tumor, collected before any cancer treatment. This sequence originates from a male donor at least 60 years old with stage I squamous cell lung carcinoma. DNA for the CDR3: TGTGCCAGCCTAGCGGGAGGGAACACCGGGGAGCTGTTTTTT. This translates into CASLAGGNTGELFF.